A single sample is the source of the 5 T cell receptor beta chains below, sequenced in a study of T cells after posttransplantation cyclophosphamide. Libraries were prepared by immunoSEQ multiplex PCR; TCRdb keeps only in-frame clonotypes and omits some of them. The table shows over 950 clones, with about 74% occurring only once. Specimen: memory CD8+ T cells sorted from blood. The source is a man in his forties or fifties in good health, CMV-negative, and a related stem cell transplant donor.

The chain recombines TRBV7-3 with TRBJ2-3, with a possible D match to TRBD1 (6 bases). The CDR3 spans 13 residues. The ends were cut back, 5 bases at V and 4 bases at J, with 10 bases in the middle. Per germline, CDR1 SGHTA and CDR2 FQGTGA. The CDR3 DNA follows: TGTGCCAGCAGCCTCACAGGGCCAGATACGCAGTATTTT. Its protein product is CASSLTGPDTQYF.

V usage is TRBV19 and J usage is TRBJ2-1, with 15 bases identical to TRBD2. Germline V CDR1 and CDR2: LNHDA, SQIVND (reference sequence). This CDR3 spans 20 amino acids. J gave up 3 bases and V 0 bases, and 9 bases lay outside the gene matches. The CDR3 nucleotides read TGTGCCAGTAGTATAGACGGGACTAGCGGGAGGTTCGGTAGCTACAATGAGCAGTTCTTC. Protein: CASSIDGTSGRFGSYNEQFF.

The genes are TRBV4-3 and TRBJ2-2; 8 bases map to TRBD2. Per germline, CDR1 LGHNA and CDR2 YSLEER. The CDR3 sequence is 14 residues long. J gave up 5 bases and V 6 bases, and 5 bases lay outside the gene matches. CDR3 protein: CASRKRGLTGELFF. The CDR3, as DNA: TGCGCCAGCAGGAAGCGGGGGCTTACCGGGGAGCTGTTTTTT.

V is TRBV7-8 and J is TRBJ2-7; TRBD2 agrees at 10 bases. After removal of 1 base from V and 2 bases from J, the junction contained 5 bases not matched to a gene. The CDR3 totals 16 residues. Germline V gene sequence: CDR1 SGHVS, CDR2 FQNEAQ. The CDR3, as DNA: TGTGCCAGCAGCTTAGTTGGGCTAGCGGGAGCCTACGAGCAGTACTTC. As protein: CASSLVGLAGAYEQYF.

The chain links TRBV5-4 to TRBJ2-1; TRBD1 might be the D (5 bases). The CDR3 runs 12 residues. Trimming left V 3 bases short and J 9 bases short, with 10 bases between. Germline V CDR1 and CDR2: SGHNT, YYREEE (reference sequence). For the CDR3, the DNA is TGTGCCAGCAGCTCGAGTGGGGCTGAGCAGTTCTTC. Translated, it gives CASSSSGAEQFF.